The 30 T cell receptor beta chains presented below share a single source sample, sequenced in a study of Graves' ophthalmopathy and Graves' hyperthyroidism. The sequenced template was RNA, covering the TCR beta CDR3 region. Second-round multiplex PCR came after a first-round RT-PCR that employed HTBI primers. MiXCR, applied by TCRdb to the multiplex PCR reads, yields one record per CDR3 protein. The top ten clones hold 1.5% to 2% of a sample with about 400,000 distinct CDR3 sequences, around 16% of them seen once. The sample consisted of peripheral blood. Receptor source: a young woman with Graves' ophthalmopathy.

The chain uses TRBV12-3 or TRBV12-4 and TRBJ2-5; the match to TRBD2 covers 10 bases. The CDR3 is 18 amino acids. The trim removed 2 bases at V and 5 bases at J, leaving 14 bases unmatched. DNA for the CDR3: TGTGCCAGCAGTTTACCCGGCCCCGGGACTAGCGTGAGGGAGACCCAGTACTTC. It codes for CASSLPGPGTSVRETQYF.

This clonotype occurred many times. The V call is TRBV7-2, the J call TRBJ2-2; 7 bases match TRBD2. CDR1 and CDR2 (germline): SGHTA, FQGNSA. The CDR3 loop spans 13 amino acids. The trim removed 4 bases at V and 14 bases at J, leaving 10 bases unmatched. This CDR3 reads CASSSSPRGVLFF. The CDR3, as DNA: TGTGCCAGCAGCTCCTCGCCACGGGGGGTACTGTTTTTT.

This clonotype showed up many times. The chain has TRBV10-3 and TRBJ1-1; 8 bases map to TRBD1. The CDR3 is made up of 17 amino acids. Germline V CDR1 and CDR2: ENHRY, SYGVKD. V lost 0 bases, J lost 0 bases, and 6 bases stayed unmatched. Written as DNA, the CDR3 is TGTGCCATCAGTGAGTCTACAGGGGGTGGAGTGAACACTGAAGCTTTCTTT. It is translated as CAISESTGGGVNTEAFF.

This clonotype was counted at least ten times. V gene TRBV28 combines with J gene TRBJ2-4, with 10 bases matching TRBD1. Per germline, CDR1 MDHEN and CDR2 SYDVKM. Trimming removed 5 bases from V and 3 bases from J; junction bases left unmatched: 10. The CDR3 spans 17 residues. CDR3 DNA: TGTGCCAGCAGTCCCCCCACCGGGACAGGGGTCAAAAACATTCAGTACTTC. Translating gives CASSPPTGTGVKNIQYF. Together with reference TRBV28 and TRBJ2-4, the CDR3 gives the full variable domain: DVKVTQSSRYLVKRTGEKVFLECVQDMDHENMFWYRQDPGLGLRLIYFSYDVKMKEKGDIPEGYSVSREKKERFSLILESASTNQTSMYLCASSPPTGTGVKNIQYFGAGTRLSVL.

The chain uses TRBV12-3 or TRBV12-4 and TRBJ1-2, with D unresolved. This CDR3 has 12 residues. Trimming took 5 bases from V and 7 from J, leaving 11 bases between them. CDR3 protein: CASSPPKGGYTF. CDR3 nucleotides: TGTGCCAGCAGTCCACCAAAAGGTGGCTACACCTTC.

The table lists this clonotype with a few counts. This chain links TRBV6-1 with TRBJ2-7; 8 nucleotides align to TRBD2. J was trimmed by 0 bases and V by 8 bases; bases with no gene match: 3. The CDR3 loop spans 13 amino acids. Germline CDR1 is MNHNS and CDR2 is SASEGT. The CDR3 DNA follows: TGTGCCAGCGCTAGCGGGCGCTCCTACGAGCAGTACTTC. Translating gives CASASGRSYEQYF.

This clonotype was observed a few times. V is TRBV7-9 and J is TRBJ1-2; D ambiguous. Trimming pared 0 bases from V and 8 bases from J, leaving 16 bases between. Looked up from germline, CDR1 is SEHNR and CDR2 is FQNEAQ (reference sequence). This CDR3 comprises 15 residues. The CDR3 here is CASSLASPPAQGYTF. Written as DNA, the CDR3 is TGTGCCAGCAGCTTAGCAAGTCCCCCGGCTCAGGGCTACACCTTC. The whole variable domain, remainder taken from reference TRBV7-9 and TRBJ1-2, is DTGVSQNPRHKITKRGQNVTFRCDPISEHNRLYWYRQTLGQGPEFLTYFQNEAQLEKSRLLSDRFSAERPKGSFSTLEIQRTEQGDSAMYLCASSLASPPAQGYTFGSGTRLTVV.

This clonotype was seen at least ten times. The chain employs TRBV29-1 and TRBJ1-5; D gene ambiguous. Germline loops: CDR1 SQVTM, CDR2 ANQGSEA. The V end was cut by 4 bases, the J end by 0 bases, with 4 bases between. The CDR3 contains 12 residues. The CDR3 DNA sequence: TGCAGCGTTGGAACTAGCAATCAGCCCCAGCATTTT. It yields the protein CSVGTSNQPQHF.

This clonotype was counted ten times or more. One end of the junction is discordant with germline, which a read error may explain. J is TRBJ2-7 and V is TRBV4-2, with D tentatively TRBD2 (5 bases). Germline CDR1 reads LGHNA; CDR2 reads YNFKEQ. The CDR3 consists of 15 residues. CDR3 nucleotide sequence: TGTGCCAGCAGCCAAATTGGGGAGCTAGGAGGAGCAGAGGACTTC. This encodes CASSQIGELGGAEDF.

V gene TRBV6-5 combines with J gene TRBJ1-5, with 7 bases aligning to TRBD1. The V and J ends lost 4 bases and 4 bases, in that order; junction bases with no gene match: 10. This CDR3 spans 16 amino acids. CDR1 and CDR2 from the germline V gene are MNHEY and SVGAGI. The CDR3 loop reads CASSSNTGVLNQPQHF. CDR3 coding DNA: TGTGCCAGCAGTTCTAACACAGGGGTACTGAATCAGCCCCAGCATTTT.

This clonotype has at least ten counts. The chain is built from TRBV30 and TRBJ1-1; D is perhaps TRBD1 (5 bases). The CDR3 covers 15 residues. Trimming stripped 7 bases from V and 0 bases from J, with 18 bases between. CDR1 is GTSNPN and CDR2 is SVGIG in the germline V gene (reference sequence). As DNA, the CDR3 is TGTGCCTCTATCCCGGGTCAGGGCTTGAACACTGAAGCTTTCTTT. Encoded protein: CASIPGQGLNTEAFF. Full variable domain (missing parts from reference TRBV30 and TRBJ1-1): SQTIHQWPATLVQPVGSPLSLECTVEGTSNPNLYWYRQAAGRGLQLLFYSVGIGQISSEVPQNLSASRPQDRQFILSSKKLLLSDSGFYLCASIPGQGLNTEAFFGQGTRLTVV.

This clonotype was seen many times. The CDR3 sequence is CASSLLDRRETQYF. The DNA for the CDR3 is TGTGCCAGCAGCTTACTAGACAGACGAGAGACCCAGTACTTC. This chain uses TRBV7-9 with TRBJ2-5; D possibly corresponds to TRBD1 (5 bases). Per germline, CDR1 SEHNR and CDR2 FQNEAQ (reference sequence). This CDR3 region has 14 residues. V dropped 2 bases and J dropped 4 bases, with 11 bases sitting between them.

The table lists this clonotype with many counts. V and J are TRBV7-2 and TRBJ2-5; the match to TRBD2 covers 11 bases. This CDR3 spans 14 amino acids. With V trimmed by 5 bases and J by 4 bases, 3 bases remained unmatched. The germline V gene has CDR1 SGHTA and CDR2 FQGNSA. DNA of the CDR3: TGTGCCAGCAGCCAGACTAGCGGGGTAGAGACCCAGTACTTC. Its translation is CASSQTSGVETQYF.

This clonotype has at least ten counts. This chain uses TRBV7-2 with TRBJ1-2; tentatively, D is TRBD1 (5 bases). This CDR3 comprises 15 residues. The germline V gene has CDR1 SGHTA and CDR2 FQGNSA. The V end was cut by 5 bases, the J end by 8 bases, with 21 bases between. The CDR3 DNA sequence: TGTGCCAGCAGCCCAGGTGACAGAGCCTTCGGAGGCTACACCTTC. Encoded protein: CASSPGDRAFGGYTF.

This clonotype was picked up many times. The chain employs TRBV20-1 and TRBJ2-7; D gene ambiguous. V was clipped by 2 bases and J by 1 base, with 15 bases between them. CDR3 length: 15 residues. Germline CDR1 is DFQATT and CDR2 is SNEGSKA (reference sequence). The CDR3, as DNA: TGCAGTGCTAGACAGCACCCTCCCATTTCCTACGAGCAGTACTTC. It translates to CSARQHPPISYEQYF.

In this sample, this clonotype turned up many times. The chain carries TRBV6-5 and TRBJ2-5, with a possible D match to TRBD2 (5 bases). V was pared by 1 base and J by 5 bases, with 8 bases between. CDR3 length equals 13 residues. Germline values: CDR1 MNHEY, CDR2 SVGAGI. The CDR3 region has the DNA TGTGCCAGCAGTTACTTGGGAGACGAGACCCAGTACTTC. It is translated as CASSYLGDETQYF.

This clonotype was counted ten times or more. The V and J genes are TRBV12-3 or TRBV12-4 and TRBJ1-2; 9 bases line up with TRBD1. The CDR3 length is 13 residues. The V and J ends lost 5 bases and 10 bases, in that order; junction bases with no gene match: 8. CDR3 coding DNA: TGTGCCAGCAGTCCCACCGGGACAGGGTACTACACCTTC. Amino acids: CASSPTGTGYYTF.

This clonotype showed up many times. The chain carries TRBV7-2 and TRBJ1-5, with a weak D call TRBD1 (6 bases). The V gene's germline CDR1 is SGHTA and CDR2 FQGNSA. The CDR3 has 15 residues. V was trimmed by 1 base and J by 5 bases, leaving 12 bases between them. CDR3 in amino acids: CASSLERDTYQPQHF. As DNA, the CDR3 is TGTGCCAGCAGCTTAGAGCGGGACACATATCAGCCCCAGCATTTT. Based on the CDR3 plus reference TRBV7-2 and TRBJ1-5, the full variable domain is GAGVSQSPSNKVTEKGKDVELRCDPISGHTALYWYRQSLGQGLEFLIYFQGNSAPDKSGLPSDRFSAERTGGSVSTLTIQRTQQEDSAVYLCASSLERDTYQPQHFGDGTRLSIL.

In its sample, this clonotype was seen many times. The V and J genes are TRBV7-9 and TRBJ1-1; no clear D gene. Trimming stripped 0 bases from V and 4 bases from J, with 12 bases between. The CDR3 runs to 15 residues. Germline V gene data show CDR1 as SEHNR and CDR2 as FQNEAQ (reference sequence). DNA for the CDR3: TGTGCCAGCAGCTTAGCACTATCCGGGGTCACTGAAGCTTTCTTT. Amino acids: CASSLALSGVTEAFF. Full variable domain (rest looked up from reference TRBV7-9 and TRBJ1-1): DTGVSQNPRHKITKRGQNVTFRCDPISEHNRLYWYRQTLGQGPEFLTYFQNEAQLEKSRLLSDRFSAERPKGSFSTLEIQRTEQGDSAMYLCASSLALSGVTEAFFGQGTRLTVV.

This clonotype was seen ten or more times. V is TRBV20-1 and J is TRBJ1-1; D uncertain. The CDR3 runs to 13 residues. Germline V gives CDR1 DFQATT, CDR2 SNEGSKA (reference sequence). Trimming took 0 bases from V and 6 from J, leaving 11 bases between them. The chain's CDR3 is CSARDHRVPEAFF. For the CDR3, the DNA is TGCAGTGCTAGAGATCATCGGGTTCCTGAAGCTTTCTTT.

CDR3 sequence: CASSPIGQGASGQYF. The CDR3 nucleotides read TGTGCCAGCTCACCTATAGGACAGGGGGCGTCTGGGCAGTACTTC. This chain joins TRBV18 and TRBJ2-7; 11 nucleotides line up with TRBD1. The V segment lost 3 bases and the J segment 9 bases; nucleotides outside the gene matches: 10. This CDR3 is 15 amino acids long. Germline V gives CDR1 KGHSH, CDR2 LQKENI.

This clonotype was seen repeatedly, ten times or more. The chain recombines TRBV30 with TRBJ1-1, with unresolved D. V dropped 0 bases and J dropped 4 bases, with 6 bases sitting between them. The germline V gene has CDR1 GTSNPN and CDR2 SVGIG (reference sequence). The CDR3 totals 12 residues. CDR3: CAWSVLVTEAFF. DNA of the CDR3: TGTGCCTGGAGTGTCCTGGTCACTGAAGCTTTCTTT. The full variable domain, with the rest looked up from reference TRBV30 and TRBJ1-1, is SQTIHQWPATLVQPVGSPLSLECTVEGTSNPNLYWYRQAAGRGLQLLFYSVGIGQISSEVPQNLSASRPQDRQFILSSKKLLLSDSGFYLCAWSVLVTEAFFGQGTRLTVV.

In its sample, this clonotype was seen many times. The J gene is TRBJ2-7, the V gene TRBV7-2; 7 positions agree with TRBD1. The germline V gene encodes CDR1 SGHTA and CDR2 FQGNSA. The CDR3 covers 15 residues. V shed 5 bases and J 6 bases; nucleotides not matched to a gene: 13. Here the CDR3 reads CASSQRTGRLGEQYF. CDR3 coding DNA: TGTGCCAGCAGCCAACGGACAGGAAGGCTGGGCGAGCAGTACTTC. Together with reference TRBV7-2 and TRBJ2-7, the CDR3 gives the full variable domain: GAGVSQSPSNKVTEKGKDVELRCDPISGHTALYWYRQSLGQGLEFLIYFQGNSAPDKSGLPSDRFSAERTGGSVSTLTIQRTQQEDSAVYLCASSQRTGRLGEQYFGPGTRLTVT.

Many counts were recorded for this clonotype. The chain couples TRBV12-3 or TRBV12-4 to TRBJ2-7; D remains unclear. Trimming took 7 bases from V and 3 from J, leaving 10 bases between them. The CDR3 is 12 amino acids. CDR3: CASTVDNYEQYF. CDR3 DNA: TGTGCCAGCACCGTCGACAACTACGAGCAGTACTTC.

This clonotype was seen once. V usage is TRBV6-5 and J usage is TRBJ2-3; no reliable D call. V was shortened by 2 bases and J by 5 bases, with 14 bases between the two germline ends. Germline CDR1 and CDR2: MNHEY and SVGAGI. The CDR3 sequence is 15 residues long. CDR3 nucleotide sequence: TGTGCCAGCAGTTACGATTCACTGGGCAAAGATACGCAGTATTTT. Amino acids: CASSYDSLGKDTQYF.

This clonotype was detected many times. V usage is TRBV7-2 and J usage is TRBJ1-1; 7 nucleotides line up with TRBD1. Germline V gene lookup returns CDR1 SGHTA and CDR2 FQGNSA. V lost 5 bases to trimming and J lost 7 bases; unmatched junction nucleotides: 13. CDR3 length: 15 amino acids. The CDR3 bases are TGTGCCAGCAGCACCCAGCCGACAGGGATGAATGAAGCTTTCTTT. Protein: CASSTQPTGMNEAFF.

This clonotype was observed many times. The chain has TRBV19 and TRBJ1-6; no clear D gene. Between the trimmed V and J ends, which lost 5 bases and 7 bases, there was a span of 15 bases. CDR3 length: 15 residues. Germline CDR1 reads LNHDA; CDR2 reads SQIVND (reference sequence). This CDR3 is CASSRVGVGNSPLHF. The CDR3 nucleotides read TGTGCCAGTAGTCGAGTGGGAGTCGGGAATTCACCCCTCCACTTT.

This clonotype was seen many times. This chain uses TRBV30 with TRBJ2-7; 8 bases fit TRBD1. Germline V gene lookup returns CDR1 GTSNPN and CDR2 SVGIG (reference sequence). After removal of 4 bases from V and 2 bases from J, the junction contained 10 bases not matched to a gene. CDR3 size: 15 residues. The CDR3 DNA follows: TGTGCCTGGATCAAACCGGGACAGGCACCCTACGAGCAGTACTTC. Its translation is CAWIKPGQAPYEQYF.

This rearrangement joins TRBV11-2 to TRBJ2-7; maybe TRBD2 (5 bases). The CDR3 totals 15 residues. From germline, CDR1 is SGHAT and CDR2 FQNNGV. Between the trimmed V and J ends, which lost 0 bases and 2 bases, there was a span of 11 bases. This CDR3 reads CASSLEAKGAYEQYF. CDR3 DNA sequence: TGTGCCAGCAGCTTAGAAGCCAAGGGAGCCTACGAGCAGTACTTC.

As to this clonotype: This could be a read error, since a much larger clone is one nucleotide away. The chain employs TRBV11-2 and TRBJ2-2; 7 nucleotides match TRBD2. Germline values: CDR1 SGHAT, CDR2 FQNNGV. V shed 5 bases and J 7 bases; nucleotides not matched to a gene: 13. This CDR3 spans 16 amino acids. The CDR3, as DNA: TGTGCCAGCAGCCCGGGCGGGAGCCCAGGCATCGGGGAGCTGTTTTTT. Its protein product is CASSPGGSPGIGELFF. Using reference TRBV11-2 and TRBJ2-2 for the parts outside the CDR3, the full variable domain is EAGVAQSPRYKIIEKRQSVAFWCNPISGHATLYWYQQILGQGPKLLIQFQNNGVVDDSQLPKDRFSAERLKGVDSTLKIQPAKLEDSAVYLCASSPGGSPGIGELFFGEGSRLTVL.